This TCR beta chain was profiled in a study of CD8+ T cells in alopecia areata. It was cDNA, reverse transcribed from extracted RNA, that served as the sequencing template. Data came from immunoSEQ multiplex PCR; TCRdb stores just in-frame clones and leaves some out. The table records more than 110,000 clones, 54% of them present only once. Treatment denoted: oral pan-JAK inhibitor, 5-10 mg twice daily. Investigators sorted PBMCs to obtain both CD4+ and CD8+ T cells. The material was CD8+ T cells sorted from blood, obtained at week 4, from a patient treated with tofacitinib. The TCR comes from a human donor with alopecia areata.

The CDR3 DNA reads as TGTGCCAGCAGCGGGGGCTCTGTTCCTTCCGATACGCAGTATTTT. Amino acid sequence: CASSGGSVPSDTQYF. The V gene is TRBV9, the J gene TRBJ2-3; weak D call: TRBD1 (5 bases). CDR1 and CDR2 (germline): SGDLS, YYNGEE. The CDR3 is 15 amino acids. V lost 3 bases to trimming and J lost 6 bases, with 17 bases between them. The variable domain in full, completed from reference TRBV9 and TRBJ2-3, reads DSGVTQTPKHLITATGQRVTLRCSPRSGDLSVYWYQQSLDQGLQFLIQYYNGEERAKGNILERFSAQQFPDLHSELNLSSLELGDSALYFCASSGGSVPSDTQYFGPGTRLTVL.